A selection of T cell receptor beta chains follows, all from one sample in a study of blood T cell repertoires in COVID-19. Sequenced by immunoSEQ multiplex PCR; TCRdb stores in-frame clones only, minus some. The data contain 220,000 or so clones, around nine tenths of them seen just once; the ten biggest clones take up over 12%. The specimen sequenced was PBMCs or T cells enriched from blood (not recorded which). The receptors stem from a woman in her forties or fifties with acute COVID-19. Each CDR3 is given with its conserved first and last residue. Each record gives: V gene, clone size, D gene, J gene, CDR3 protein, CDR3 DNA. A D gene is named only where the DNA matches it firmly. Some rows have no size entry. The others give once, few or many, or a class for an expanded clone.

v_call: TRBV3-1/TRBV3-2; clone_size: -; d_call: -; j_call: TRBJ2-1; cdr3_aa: CASSRTNEQFF; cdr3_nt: TGTGCCAGCAGCCGGACTAATGAGCAGTTCTTC
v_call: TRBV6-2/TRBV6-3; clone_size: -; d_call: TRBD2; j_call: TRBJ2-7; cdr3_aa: CASSKSGLAGANEQYF; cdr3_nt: TGTGCCAGCAGTAAGTCGGGACTAGCGGGAGCGAACGAGCAGTACTTC
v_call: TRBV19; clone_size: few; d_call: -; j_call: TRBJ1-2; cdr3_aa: CASSNREWGYGYTF; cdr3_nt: TGTGCCAGTAGTAACAGGGAATGGGGCTATGGCTACACCTTC
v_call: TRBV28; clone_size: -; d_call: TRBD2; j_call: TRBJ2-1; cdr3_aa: CASKGAGGPIGANNEQFF; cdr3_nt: TGTGCCAGCAAAGGAGCGGGAGGGCCCATAGGGGCCAACAATGAGCAGTTCTTC
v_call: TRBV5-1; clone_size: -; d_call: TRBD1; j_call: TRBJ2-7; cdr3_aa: CASCLTGGNDEQYF; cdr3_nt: TGCGCCAGCTGCTTGACAGGGGGCAACGACGAGCAGTACTTC
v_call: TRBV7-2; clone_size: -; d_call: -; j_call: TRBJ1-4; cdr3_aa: CASSPWTEEWEKLFF; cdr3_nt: TGTGCCAGCAGCCCCTGGACGGAGGAATGGGAAAAACTGTTTTTT
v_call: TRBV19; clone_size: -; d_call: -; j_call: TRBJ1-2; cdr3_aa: CASSLGPGSGYGYTF; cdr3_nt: TGTGCCAGTAGTCTTGGCCCGGGATCGGGCTATGGCTACACCTTC
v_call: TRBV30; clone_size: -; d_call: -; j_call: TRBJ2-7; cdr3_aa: CAGLLSSYEQYF; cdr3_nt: TGTGCCGGGCTCCTAAGCTCCTACGAGCAGTACTTC
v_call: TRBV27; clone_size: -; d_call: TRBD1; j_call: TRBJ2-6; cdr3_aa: CASMQGAGANVLTF; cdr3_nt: TGTGCCAGCATGCAGGGGGCTGGGGCCAACGTCCTGACTTTC
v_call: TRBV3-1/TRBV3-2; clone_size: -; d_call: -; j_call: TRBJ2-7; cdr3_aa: CASSHFDSFHEQYF; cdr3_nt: TGTGCCAGCAGCCACTTTGACAGCTTCCACGAGCAGTACTTC
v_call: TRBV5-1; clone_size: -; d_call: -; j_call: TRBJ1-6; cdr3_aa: CASSTRQNNSPLHF; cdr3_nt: TGCGCCAGCAGTACGAGACAGAATAATTCACCCCTCCACTTT
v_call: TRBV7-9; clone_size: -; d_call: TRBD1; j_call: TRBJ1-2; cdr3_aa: CASSPGQGYYGYTF; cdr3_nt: TGTGCCAGCAGCCCCGGACAGGGATACTATGGCTACACCTTC
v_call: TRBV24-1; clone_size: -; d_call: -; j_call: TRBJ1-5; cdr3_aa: CATSDTGLGYSNQPQHF; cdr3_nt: TGTGCCACCAGTGATACAGGGTTGGGGTATAGCAATCAGCCCCAGCATTTT
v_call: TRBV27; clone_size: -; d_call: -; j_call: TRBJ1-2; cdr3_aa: CASGGQGNYGYTF; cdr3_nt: TGTGCCAGCGGGGGTCAGGGGAACTATGGCTACACCTTC
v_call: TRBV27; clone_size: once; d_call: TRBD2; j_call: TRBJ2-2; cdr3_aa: CASSPISSGRNTGELFF; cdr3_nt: TGTGCCAGCAGTCCAATATCTAGCGGGAGAAACACCGGGGAGCTGTTTTTT
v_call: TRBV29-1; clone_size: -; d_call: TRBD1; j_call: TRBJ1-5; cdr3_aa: CSVEAGTGPRGGQHF; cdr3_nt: TGCAGCGTCGAAGCAGGGACAGGGCCGCGAGGTGGCCAGCATTTT
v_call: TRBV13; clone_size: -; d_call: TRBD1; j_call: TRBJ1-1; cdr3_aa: CASSPEGALNTEAFF; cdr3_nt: TGTGCCAGCAGCCCAGAGGGGGCGCTGAACACTGAAGCTTTCTTT
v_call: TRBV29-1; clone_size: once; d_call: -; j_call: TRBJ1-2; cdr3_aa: CSVEEFRDTGIYTF; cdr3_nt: TGCAGCGTTGAGGAGTTTCGGGACACGGGTATCTATACCTTC
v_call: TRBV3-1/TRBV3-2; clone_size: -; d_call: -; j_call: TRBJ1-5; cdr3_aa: CASSRNAGGNQPQHF; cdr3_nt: TGTGCCAGCAGCCGAAACGCGGGGGGGAATCAGCCCCAGCATTTT
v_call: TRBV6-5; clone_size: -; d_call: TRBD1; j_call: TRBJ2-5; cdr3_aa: CASSPIRGLETQYF; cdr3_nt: TGTGCCAGCAGTCCCATCAGGGGGCTGGAGACCCAGTACTTC
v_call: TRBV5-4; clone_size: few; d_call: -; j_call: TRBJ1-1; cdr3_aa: CASSLLQGNTEAFF; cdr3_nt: TGTGCCAGCAGCCTTTTACAGGGGAACACTGAAGCTTTCTTT
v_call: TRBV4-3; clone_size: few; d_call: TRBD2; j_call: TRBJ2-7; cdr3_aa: CASSQASGTSGRICF; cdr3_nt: TGCGCCAGCAGCCAAGCTTCCGGGACTAGCGGGAGGATATGCTTC
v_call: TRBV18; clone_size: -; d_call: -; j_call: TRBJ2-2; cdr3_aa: CASSPGSGTGELFF; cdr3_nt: TGTGCCAGCTCACCAGGGTCGGGCACCGGGGAGCTGTTTTTT
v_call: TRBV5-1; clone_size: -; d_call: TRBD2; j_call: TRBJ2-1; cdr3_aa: CASSPPGLAGVNEQFF; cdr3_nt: TGCGCCAGCAGCCCACCGGGACTAGCGGGAGTCAATGAGCAGTTCTTC
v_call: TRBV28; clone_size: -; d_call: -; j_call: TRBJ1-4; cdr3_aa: CASRYRSTNEKLFF; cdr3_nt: TGTGCCAGCAGGTACAGGTCAACTAATGAAAAACTGTTTTTT
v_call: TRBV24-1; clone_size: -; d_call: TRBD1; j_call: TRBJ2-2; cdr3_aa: CATSDPGTGNTGELFF; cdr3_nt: TGTGCCACCAGTGATCCCGGGACAGGGAACACCGGGGAGCTGTTTTTT